This T cell receptor (beta chain) was profiled in a study of cytomegalovirus exposure and HLA in healthy donors (dated by TCRdb to 2015 to 2018). With respect to the entire study: According to a later analysis, one platform produced both the 110 or so validation repertoires and the 670 or so repertoires of the first cohort. The aim of the study was to test whether cataloging public T cell receptors could identify signatures of past pathogen exposure. To predict cytomegalovirus infection status, the study combined high-throughput TCR immunosequencing, statistical association of individual TCRs with disease status, and machine learning. In addition to the first cohort of around 670 subjects, a separate validation cohort of approximately 120 different subjects was used. Paper-wide results and their limitations: Across donors, most TCR sequences were observed very rarely, whereas some public TCRs were present in many individuals. According to the authors, the approach could potentially be generalized to other disease states and immunological phenotypes. Subsequent analysis determined that TCRs grouped into clusters in the first cohort also showed a tendency toward co-occurrence across the roughly 120 validation repertoires, and approximately 93% of cluster scores exceeded 0. A few of the identified cytomegalovirus-associated TCR beta chains were confirmed in vitro to be specific for cytomegalovirus antigens. A later analysis lacked HLA typing for the validation cohort, so it scored co-occurrence in that cohort across all 130 or so repertoires. The study gave a list of 150 to 200 TCR beta chains associated with cytomegalovirus. The classifier was reported to diagnose cytomegalovirus status with high specificity and sensitivity in both the original cohort and the validation cohort.

The donors belonged to the validation cohort of about 110 subjects, which was separate from the approximately 700-subject first cohort. Comment on this clone: Its binding antigen is unknown. Per-base qualities were not stored, and no clone one base away is much larger.

Preparation of the library involved the immunoSEQ multiplex PCR assay. Concerning the study's data processing: To diagnose cytomegalovirus status from the catalog of TCR beta chain sequences, a statistical classification framework was built. This immuneACCESS table, as held by TCRdb, lists in-frame sequences with V and J called but not all clones. Of the missing ones, under half trace to an unresolved V gene in checked studies; the others have no known cause. The V and J calls and the clone size are those of that table, but D and trimming were determined from the DNA. This sample holds 95,000 to 150,000 clones; approximately 88% were observed only once. The ten largest account for around 6% of the sample. The germline V gene (reference sequence) supplies CDR1 MNHEY and CDR2 SMNVEV. From its cysteine to its phenylalanine, the CDR3 spans 15 amino acids. The only DNA kept is the CDR3, 45 bases in frame from the first base. Relative to germline, V is missing 6 bases and J is missing 1 base, with 7 bases of the junction outside any gene match.

Material for sequencing was PBMCs. The chain is encoded by TRBV27 joined to TRBJ1-2; 8 central bases correspond to TRBD1. The receptor comes from a woman younger than 30 in good health and CMV-seropositive. The base sequence is TGTGCCAGCAGAGACGGACAGGGACATAACTATGGCTACACCTTC. Translated, it gives CASRDGQGHNYGYTF.